This T cell receptor beta chain was captured by sequencing in a study of T cell changes during pregnancy in multiple sclerosis. Germline values: CDR1 ENHRY, CDR2 SYGVKD. This CDR3 has 16 amino acids. V was pared by 8 bases and J by 3 bases, with 11 bases of the junction left unmatched. Measured with immunoSEQ multiplex PCR; TCRdb has only the in-frame clones, and not every one. This sample has 40,000 to 45,000 clones, with more than 80% found just once. V gene TRBV10-3 combines with J gene TRBJ2-3; 10 bases map to TRBD2. Sequencing used CD4+ T cells from peripheral blood mononuclear cells, obtained before pregnancy. The source is a female donor with multiple sclerosis, enrolled in a pregnancy study. The CDR3 sequence is CAIRDGLADKTDTQYF. In DNA, the CDR3 is TGTGCCATCCGAGACGGACTAGCGGACAAAACAGATACGCAGTATTTT.